These 14 T cell receptor beta chains originate from one sample sequenced in a study of cytomegalovirus exposure and HLA in healthy donors. A multiplex PCR was run with 60 Vbeta primers and 13 Jbeta primers. Measured with immunoSEQ multiplex PCR; TCRdb has only the in-frame clones, and not every one. Here the sample table reports roughly 62,000 clones. Specimen: PBMCs. The origin of the receptors is a woman between 18 and 29 years old in good health and CMV-seronegative.

This rearrangement joins TRBV5-5 to TRBJ1-5, with D unclear. V shed 0 bases and J shed 2 bases, with 6 bases lying between them. The CDR3 length is 14 residues. Germline-derived CDR1 and CDR2 are SGHKS and YYEKEE (reference sequence). CDR3 bases: TGTGCCAGCAGCTTGGTCCGGGGCAATCAGCCCCAGCATTTT. Its protein product is CASSLVRGNQPQHF.

The chain carries TRBV4-1 and TRBJ2-7; 15 nucleotides agree with TRBD2. The V gene end was trimmed by 1 base and the J gene end by 2 bases; junction bases not matched to a gene: 3. The CDR3 runs to 17 residues. CDR1 MGHRA and CDR2 YSYEKL come from the germline V gene. The CDR3 DNA follows: TGCGCCAGCAGCCAAGCCCGGACTAGCGGGAGGGCCTACGAGCAGTACTTC. Translating it yields CASSQARTSGRAYEQYF.

This chain joins TRBV6-1 and TRBJ1-5, with D possibly matching TRBD1 (6 bases). V dropped 6 bases and J dropped 3 bases, with 9 bases sitting between them. From germline, CDR1 is MNHNS and CDR2 SASEGT. The CDR3 is made up of 13 amino acids. CDR3 sequence (DNA): TGTGCCAGCAGAGGACAGTTCAATCAGCCCCAGCATTTT. Its protein product is CASRGQFNQPQHF.

The chain has TRBV19 and TRBJ1-5; TRBD1 might be the D (6 bases). V was shortened by 5 bases and J by 2 bases, with 13 bases between the two germline ends. CDR1 LNHDA and CDR2 SQIVND come from the germline V gene (reference sequence). The length of the CDR3 is 15 residues. CDR3 sequence: CASSPGQTGNQPQHF. CDR3 bases: TGTGCCAGTAGTCCAGGACAGACGGGCAATCAGCCCCAGCATTTT.

V is TRBV5-1 and J is TRBJ2-5; unclear D gene. This CDR3 region has 12 residues. The V gene's germline CDR1 is SGHRS and CDR2 YFSETQ. The ends were cut back, 1 base at V and 3 bases at J, with 4 bases in the middle. CDR3 DNA: TGCGCCAGCAGCTTGACAGAAGAGACCCAGTACTTC. The encoded protein is CASSLTEETQYF. The complete variable domain, with remaining parts taken from reference TRBV5-1 and TRBJ2-5, reads KAGVTQTPRYLIKTRGQQVTLSCSPISGHRSVSWYQQTPGQGLQFLFEYFSETQRNKGNFPGRFSGRQFSNSRSEMNVSTLELGDSALYLCASSLTEETQYFGPGTRLLVL.

The rearrangement uses TRBV5-5 and TRBJ1-6; weak D call: TRBD1 (5 bases). V was pared by 3 bases and J by 7 bases, with 5 bases between. Germline V gene data show CDR1 as SGHKS and CDR2 as YYEKEE (reference sequence). The CDR3 totals 12 residues. This chain's CDR3 is CASSYRNSPLHF. CDR3 in DNA: TGTGCCAGCAGCTACAGGAATTCACCCCTCCACTTT.

The chain links TRBV4-1 to TRBJ1-2, with 9 bases that match TRBD1. Germline CDR1 and CDR2: MGHRA and YSYEKL. This CDR3 is 17 amino acids long. V lost 3 bases and J lost 8; bases outside the gene matches: 16. This CDR3 reads CASSHRGGTGHSDGYTF. The CDR3 region has the DNA TGCGCCAGCAGCCATCGGGGTGGGACAGGGCATTCTGACGGCTACACCTTC.

The genes are TRBV5-1 and TRBJ2-2, with a tentative D call TRBD2 (5 bases). Germline assignment: CDR1 SGHRS and CDR2 YFSETQ. The V and J ends lost 4 bases and 0 bases respectively, with 10 bases between them. This CDR3 contains 15 residues. DNA for the CDR3: TGCGCCAGCAGCGTTCGGGGAGCGAACACCGGGGAGCTGTTTTTT. As protein: CASSVRGANTGELFF.

The chain recombines TRBV4-1 with TRBJ2-3; the D gene is possibly TRBD2 (5 bases). CDR1 and CDR2 from the germline V gene are MGHRA and YSYEKL. Trimming took off 1 base at V and 8 bases at J, with 16 bases between the two ends. The CDR3 is 15 residues long. The CDR3 nucleotides are TGCGCCAGCAGCCAAGTACTAGTACCCCCGTCTACGCAGTATTTT. This gives the protein CASSQVLVPPSTQYF.

The V gene is TRBV5-1, the J gene TRBJ2-6, with D tentatively TRBD1 (5 bases). The CDR3 totals 18 residues. Trimming took off 2 bases at V and 0 bases at J, with 15 bases between the two ends. Germline lookup yields CDR1 SGHRS and CDR2 YFSETQ. The DNA of the CDR3 is TGCGCCAGCAGCTTAGGGGCAGGGCCAAACTCTGGGGCCAACGTCCTGACTTTC. Encoded protein: CASSLGAGPNSGANVLTF.

The V gene is TRBV5-1, the J gene TRBJ2-7; 9 bases map to TRBD1. The CDR3 loop spans 16 amino acids. From germline, CDR1 is SGHRS and CDR2 YFSETQ. Trimming cost V 4 bases and J 0 bases; bases outside gene matches: 8. This CDR3 is CASSGRTGDSSYEQYF. CDR3 sequence (DNA): TGCGCCAGCAGCGGCCGGACAGGGGATAGCTCCTACGAGCAGTACTTC.

J is TRBJ1-3 and V is TRBV7-6, with 7 nucleotides matching TRBD1. Germline CDR1 and CDR2: SGHVS and FNYEAQ. V lost 1 base to trimming and J lost 2 bases; unmatched junction nucleotides: 11. The CDR3 sequence is 18 residues long. The DNA for the CDR3 is TGTGCCAGCAGCTTAGTTTCGACAGGGCTTCCACCTGGAAACACCATATATTTT. This codes for CASSLVSTGLPPGNTIYF.

The rearrangement uses TRBV14 and TRBJ2-1; perhaps TRBD2 as D (5 bases). Trimming left V 3 bases short and J 1 base short, with 13 bases between. The CDR3 consists of 16 residues. Germline V gives CDR1 SGHDN, CDR2 FVKESK. CDR3 DNA: TGTGCCAGCAGCCACCTCCGGGGTGTTTCCTACAATGAGCAGTTCTTC. It yields the protein CASSHLRGVSYNEQFF.

This chain links TRBV15 with TRBJ2-6; 8 nucleotides match TRBD2. Germline trimming cut 4 bases from V and 3 bases from J; bases unmatched to any gene: 2. CDR3 size: 15 residues. Germline V CDR1 and CDR2: LNHNV, YYDKDF (reference sequence). The CDR3 protein is CATSTGTSGANVLTF. The CDR3, as DNA: TGTGCCACCAGCACCGGGACTAGTGGGGCCAACGTCCTGACTTTC. The full variable domain, rest sourced from reference TRBV15 and TRBJ2-6, is DAMVIQNPRYQVTQFGKPVTLSCSQTLNHNVMYWYQQKSSQAPKLLFHYYDKDFNNEADTPDNFQSRRPNTSFCFLDIRSPGLGDTAMYLCATSTGTSGANVLTFGAGSRLTVL.